One and the same sample provided the 28 T cell receptor beta chains below, sequenced in a study of blood T cell repertoires in COVID-19. Data came from immunoSEQ multiplex PCR; TCRdb stores just in-frame clones and leaves some out. The sample has about 260,000 clones; around 87% are singletons. Sequences were obtained from peripheral blood. The receptors originated from a woman aged 50 to 65 who had recovered from COVID-19.

Notes on this clone: An end of the junction does not agree with germline; a read error may underlie this. This sequence joins TRBV27 and TRBJ2-3; TRBD1 matches at 8 bases. Germline-derived CDR1 and CDR2 are MNHEY and SMNVEV (reference sequence). This CDR3 is 16 amino acids long. CDR3 in amino acids: CASSYGRTGSRDTQYF. The CDR3 DNA sequence: TGTGCCAGCAGCTACGGAAGGACAGGGAGCAGAGATACGCAGTATTTT.

The chain recombines TRBV29-1 with TRBJ1-2; D is ambiguous. Trimming left V 2 bases short and J 3 bases short, with 7 bases between. This CDR3 is built from 12 residues. Germline lookup yields CDR1 SQVTM and CDR2 ANQGSEA. The CDR3: CSVENPDYGYTF. For the CDR3, the DNA is TGCAGCGTTGAAAATCCGGACTATGGCTACACCTTC.

The chain uses TRBV19 and TRBJ2-5; D unclear. The CDR3 spans 14 residues. The V and J ends lost 5 bases and 6 bases respectively, with 16 bases between them. Germline CDR1 is LNHDA and CDR2 is SQIVND (reference sequence). CDR3 bases: TGTGCCAGTAGTCTCTCGGTTAGCCACCAGACCCAGTACTTC. This codes for CASSLSVSHQTQYF.

This clone has just one count. The gene calls are TRBV27 and TRBJ1-2, with D perhaps TRBD1 (6 bases). This CDR3 comprises 13 residues. Germline assignment: CDR1 MNHEY and CDR2 SMNVEV (reference sequence). The germline V and J ends were trimmed by 2 bases and 3 bases, with 7 bases remaining between them. The CDR3 coding sequence is TGTGCCAGCAGTTTAGGACAGTACTATGGCTACACCTTC. Protein sequence: CASSLGQYYGYTF.

The chain carries TRBV6-6 and TRBJ1-3, with 7 bases that match TRBD1. In germline, CDR1 is MNHNY, CDR2 SVGAGI (reference sequence). This CDR3 contains 16 residues. J gave up 3 bases and V 2 bases, and 7 bases lay outside the gene matches. CDR3 residues: CASSYRVDRDGNTIYF. The CDR3 DNA reads TGTGCCAGCAGTTACCGGGTCGACAGGGATGGAAACACCATATATTTT.

The rearrangement joins TRBV27 to TRBJ1-2; 8 nucleotides align to TRBD1. The germline V gene encodes CDR1 MNHEY and CDR2 SMNVEV (reference sequence). The CDR3 is 15 residues long. The ends lost 5 bases at V and 5 bases at J; junction bases unmatched: 10. The CDR3 loop is CASSPPGQATYGYTF. CDR3 DNA: TGTGCCAGCAGTCCCCCGGGACAGGCCACATATGGCTACACCTTC.

The V call is TRBV6-6, the J call TRBJ1-3, with D perhaps matching TRBD1 (5 bases). The CDR3 is 15 residues long. Germline CDR1 is MNHNY and CDR2 is SVGAGI (reference sequence). V gave up 2 bases and J gave up 1 base, with 9 bases separating them. The CDR3 coding sequence is TGTGCCAGCAGTTACCCACAGGCGTCTGGAAACACCATATATTTT. This gives the protein CASSYPQASGNTIYF.

The chain is built from TRBV11-1 and TRBJ2-7; D gene uncertain. V was trimmed by 2 bases and J by 3 bases, leaving 11 bases between them. The germline V gene has CDR1 SGHAT and CDR2 FQDESV (reference sequence). The CDR3 is 14 amino acids. The CDR3 sequence: CASSLPWQFYEQYF. In DNA form, the CDR3 reads TGTGCCAGCAGCTTACCTTGGCAGTTCTACGAGCAGTACTTC.

This clone was observed a single time. The V and J genes are TRBV30 and TRBJ1-5; TRBD1 agrees at 7 bases. This CDR3 is 15 amino acids long. The ends lost 2 bases at V and 7 bases at J; junction bases unmatched: 11. The germline CDR1 and CDR2 sequences are GTSNPN and SVGIG (reference sequence). CDR3 DNA: TGTGCCTGGAGTACAGAAGGGGGCCGGCGACAGCCCCAGCATTTT. It codes for CAWSTEGGRRQPQHF. Supplemented by reference TRBV30 and TRBJ1-5, the full variable domain reads SQTIHQWPATLVQPVGSPLSLECTVEGTSNPNLYWYRQAAGRGLQLLFYSVGIGQISSEVPQNLSASRPQDRQFILSSKKLLLSDSGFYLCAWSTEGGRRQPQHFGDGTRLSIL.

The chain carries TRBV2 and TRBJ2-5, with D maybe TRBD1 (5 bases). Looked up from germline, CDR1 is SNHLY and CDR2 is FYNNEI. The CDR3 runs to 16 residues. The V end was cut by 1 base, the J end by 5 bases, with 17 bases between. The CDR3 DNA sequence: TGTGCCAGCAGTGAAGGCAGGACACGTCCCCGGGAGACCCAGTACTTC. It codes for CASSEGRTRPRETQYF.

V usage is TRBV11-2 and J usage is TRBJ2-1; D is possibly TRBD1 (5 bases). CDR1 SGHAT and CDR2 FQNNGV come from the germline V gene. The ends were cut back, 4 bases at V and 2 bases at J, with 18 bases in the middle. This CDR3 comprises 17 residues. The CDR3 nucleotides read TGTGCCAGCAGCTCCCCCGTGGGGCCCCAGGCCTACAATGAGCAGTTCTTC. Its translation: CASSSPVGPQAYNEQFF.

The chain joins TRBV5-1 to TRBJ1-2; TRBD1 is a possible D gene (5 bases). In germline, CDR1 is SGHRS, CDR2 YFSETQ. Trimming left V 3 bases short and J 3 bases short, with 12 bases between. This CDR3 is 14 amino acids long. The chain's CDR3 is CASSSPQGDYGYTF. The CDR3 nucleotides read TGCGCCAGCAGCTCTCCCCAAGGGGACTATGGCTACACCTTC.

The V call is TRBV28, the J call TRBJ1-4, with 8 bases matching TRBD1. The CDR3 is made up of 15 amino acids. With V trimmed by 4 bases and J by 5 bases, 6 bases remained unmatched. Per germline, CDR1 MDHEN and CDR2 SYDVKM. The CDR3 region is CASSSRDRLNEKLFF. The CDR3 DNA follows: TGTGCCAGCAGTTCCCGGGACAGGCTAAATGAAAAACTGTTTTTT.

The gene calls are TRBV6-2 or TRBV6-3 and TRBJ1-1; 10 bases match TRBD1. V dropped 4 bases and J dropped 5; count of bases not matched to a gene: 4. Germline V gives CDR1 MNHEY, CDR2 SVGEGT. There are 14 residues in the CDR3. The CDR3 nucleotides are TGTGCCAGCAGTTTGACAGGGGGCCAGACTGAAGCTTTCTTT. Translating gives CASSLTGGQTEAFF.

The rearrangement joins TRBV29-1 to TRBJ2-7, with 8 positions matching TRBD1. CDR1 and CDR2 from the germline V gene are SQVTM and ANQGSEA. The CDR3 extends over 14 amino acids. With V trimmed by 6 bases and J by 6 bases, 13 bases remained unmatched. The CDR3, as DNA: TGCAGCGTCAGAACATCAGGGGGCCCCTCCGAGCAGTACTTC. This encodes CSVRTSGGPSEQYF.

This clone has a single count. The rearrangement uses TRBV7-9 and TRBJ1-1; 7 nucleotides match TRBD1. J was trimmed by 5 bases and V by 5 bases; bases with no gene match: 11. Germline CDR1 is SEHNR and CDR2 is FQNEAQ (reference sequence). CDR3 length: 15 residues. Here the CDR3 reads CASSDTGRGETEAFF. The CDR3 DNA is TGTGCCAGCAGCGATACGGGCAGGGGGGAGACTGAAGCTTTCTTT. Full variable domain (remainder filled in from reference TRBV7-9 and TRBJ1-1): DTGVSQNPRHKITKRGQNVTFRCDPISEHNRLYWYRQTLGQGPEFLTYFQNEAQLEKSRLLSDRFSAERPKGSFSTLEIQRTEQGDSAMYLCASSDTGRGETEAFFGQGTRLTVV.

This rearrangement joins TRBV6-5 to TRBJ1-3, with 8 bases identical to TRBD1. The germline gives CDR1 MNHEY, CDR2 SVGAGI. The CDR3 contains 15 residues. V trimming: 7 bases; J trimming: 4 bases; junction bases outside the gene matches: 9. The CDR3 bases are TGTGCCAGCATCATGGGACAGGCAAGGGGAAACACCATATATTTT. This sequence encodes CASIMGQARGNTIYF.

This clone was observed a single time. V usage is TRBV28 and J usage is TRBJ2-7; 9 positions match TRBD1. The ends lost 3 bases at V and 3 bases at J; junction bases unmatched: 3. The CDR3 is 14 residues long. CDR1 is MDHEN and CDR2 is SYDVKM in the germline V gene. CDR3 DNA: TGTGCCAGCAGTTTTGGGGACAGGGTCTACGAGCAGTACTTC. As protein: CASSFGDRVYEQYF.

The rearrangement uses TRBV20-1 and TRBJ1-5, with D unresolved. V was trimmed by 3 bases and J by 1 base, leaving 7 bases between them. The CDR3 is made up of 13 amino acids. Per germline, CDR1 DFQATT and CDR2 SNEGSKA (reference sequence). The DNA of the CDR3 is TGCAGTGCTAGTACCGGGAGCAATCAGCCCCAGCATTTT. Encoded protein: CSASTGSNQPQHF.

The chain carries TRBV30 and TRBJ2-2; perhaps TRBD1 as D (5 bases). Germline CDR1 reads GTSNPN; CDR2 reads SVGIG (reference sequence). Trimming took 2 bases from V and 5 from J, leaving 9 bases between them. The CDR3 consists of 13 residues. As DNA, the CDR3 is TGTGCCTGGAGTTACACAGGTACCGGGGAGCTGTTTTTT. This sequence encodes CAWSYTGTGELFF.

The chain carries TRBV6-2 or TRBV6-3 and TRBJ2-3; weak D call: TRBD2 (6 bases). Germline V gene sequence: CDR1 MNHEY, CDR2 SVGEGT. The CDR3 covers 15 residues. Trimming cost V 1 base and J 2 bases, with 10 bases left between them. The CDR3 sequence: CASSYLRGLTDTQYF. The DNA of the CDR3 is TGTGCCAGCAGTTACTTGCGGGGCCTCACAGATACGCAGTATTTT.

The CDR3 spells CACLGTGKPYEQYF. Written as DNA, the CDR3 is TGTGCCTGTCTCGGGACAGGGAAGCCCTACGAGCAGTACTTC. The chain combines TRBV30 with TRBJ2-7; 9 bases agree with TRBD1. The CDR3 runs 14 residues. Germline values: CDR1 GTSNPN, CDR2 SVGIG (reference sequence). The ends lost 6 bases at V and 2 bases at J; junction bases unmatched: 8.

The chain uses TRBV11-2 and TRBJ1-3; D unclear. The CDR3 totals 17 residues. Germline V gene data show CDR1 as SGHAT and CDR2 as FQNNGV. V lost 3 bases and J lost 0, with 15 bases in between. Written as DNA, the CDR3 is TGTGCCAGCAGCTTGGGTGGGAGTCCTCTCTCTGGAAACACCATATATTTT. As protein: CASSLGGSPLSGNTIYF. Together with reference TRBV11-2 and TRBJ1-3, the CDR3 gives the full variable domain: EAGVAQSPRYKIIEKRQSVAFWCNPISGHATLYWYQQILGQGPKLLIQFQNNGVVDDSQLPKDRFSAERLKGVDSTLKIQPAKLEDSAVYLCASSLGGSPLSGNTIYFGEGSWLTVV.

This clone was counted a single time. The J gene is TRBJ1-2, the V gene TRBV6-2 or TRBV6-3; 7 bases are a match to TRBD1. The V segment lost 0 bases and the J segment 8 bases; nucleotides outside the gene matches: 6. The CDR3 runs 14 residues. Germline V CDR1 and CDR2: MNHEY, SVGEGT. DNA of the CDR3: TGTGCCAGCAGTTACTCGACAGGGATTTTGGGCTACACCTTC. Residues: CASSYSTGILGYTF.

This clone showed up just a few times. V and J are TRBV6-5 and TRBJ1-2; D might be TRBD1 (5 bases). Looked up from germline, CDR1 is MNHEY and CDR2 is SVGAGI. This CDR3 comprises 13 residues. V shed 8 bases and J shed 4 bases, with 14 bases lying between them. CDR3 DNA: TGTGCCAGCGAAAGGCATCAGGGCTATGGCTACACCTTC. Translated, it gives CASERHQGYGYTF.

The chain joins TRBV7-2 to TRBJ2-1; 7 nucleotides line up with TRBD1. The CDR3 runs 17 residues. From germline, CDR1 is SGHTA and CDR2 FQGNSA. The trim removed 4 bases at V and 5 bases at J, leaving 14 bases unmatched. CDR3 in amino acids: CASSSGTGVESNNEQFF. The CDR3 DNA is TGTGCCAGCAGCTCCGGAACAGGGGTAGAGTCCAACAATGAGCAGTTCTTC.

This clone was recorded only once. The rearrangement uses TRBV24-1 and TRBJ2-1, with 12 bases that match TRBD2. This CDR3 has 17 amino acids. Trimming removed 5 bases from V and 0 bases from J; junction bases left unmatched: 4. Looked up from germline, CDR1 is KGHDR and CDR2 is SFDVKD. In DNA, the CDR3 is TGTGCCACCAGTGGGACTAGCGGGATCGGCTCCTACAATGAGCAGTTCTTC. This encodes CATSGTSGIGSYNEQFF.

V is TRBV4-3 and J is TRBJ2-1, with D unresolved. Germline lookup yields CDR1 LGHNA and CDR2 YSLEER. V lost 0 bases, J lost 0 bases, and 9 bases lay in between. CDR3 length: 16 residues. CDR3 bases: TGCGCCAGCAGCCAAGATCCATCGAGCTCCTACAATGAGCAGTTCTTC. This sequence encodes CASSQDPSSSYNEQFF.